This TCR beta chain was captured in a study of blood T cell repertoires in COVID-19 (dated by TCRdb to the early 2020s). With regard to the full study: Samples from collaborators originated in the United States, Italy and Spain and spanned both the acute and convalescent phases of COVID-19. The prospective study material was composed of cDNA or gDNA derived from T cells, B-cell-depleted T cells, or PBMCs. Subjects who had been exposed to COVID-19, were actively infected with it, or had recovered from it provided the deeply sampled blood TCRbeta repertoires that made up the dataset. The repertoires were made available in a free public database intended to serve as a resource for research on the immune response to SARS-CoV-2. The samples were drawn from two sources: the first 160 participants of the ongoing ImmuneRACE study, and 950 to 1,500 subjects contributed by 6 global collaborators. A de-identified subject ID, COVID-19 status, age in years and sex were almost always included in the sample metadata. HLA class I and class II types, where available, came from metadata supplied by the sample provider rather than from assay-based typing. The research as a whole found: How much clinical and demographic metadata was included differed by source and by participant, and the metadata was provided uncurated.

With regard to this clone: The specificity of this receptor is unknown. Base qualities were left out, and no much larger clone turns up one base away.

The collaborating institutions used their own protocols to collect whole blood in K2EDTA tubes. For TCRbeta analysis, collaborators shipped samples as frozen whole blood, isolated PBMCs, or DNA extracted from either of those sample types. The CDR3, from cysteine to phenylalanine, totals 14 residues. CDR3 DNA only is kept here, 42 bases in frame from base 1. CDR1 and CDR2 are drawn from the germline V gene (reference sequence): SGHNT, YYREEE. V has 5 bases trimmed and J has 8 bases trimmed; junction bases matching no gene number 10. The immunoSEQ Assay, a bias-controlled multiplex PCR, was used to amplify TCRbeta CDR3 regions from genomic DNA. The published analysis was carried out like this. The number of nucleated cells in each sample was estimated from the amplification of reference gene primers within the assay. To quantify the absolute abundance of each unique TCRbeta CDR3 rearrangement, sequence reads were collapsed and filtered. For each sample, productive Simpson clonality was calculated by taking the square root of Simpson's diversity index across productive rearrangements. Entries here come from immuneACCESS through TCRdb and include only in-frame sequences with V and J called. Some clones fail to appear in such tables; in the studies checked, an unresolved V gene covers under half of the shortfall, and the cause of the remainder is unknown. That table supplies the V and J calls and clone size; D and trimming were determined from the DNA. This sample lists 25,000 to 35,000 clones; 86% were detected once. The leading ten clones occupy more than 20% of the sample.

Sequencing was carried out using peripheral blood. This sequence originates from a human donor with active COVID-19. The donor label of this sample is uncertain. In this chain, TRBV5-4 is recombined with TRBJ1-1; TRBD1 agrees with 9 junctional bases. DNA sequence: TGTGCCAGCAGACGTACAGGGGGCGAACAGGAAGCTTTCTTT. Protein translation: CASRRTGGEQEAFF.